A selection of T cell receptor beta chains follows, all from one sample in a study of blood T cell repertoires in COVID-19. The protocol was immunoSEQ multiplex PCR, while the TCRdb copy is restricted to in-frame clones and leaves out a portion. The sample contains about 160,000 clones, more than 70% of which appear only once. Sequencing was done on a sample of PBMCs or T cells enriched from blood (not recorded which). The receptors derive from a man in his 60s who had recovered from COVID-19. Both conserved end residues are part of each CDR3. A D gene is named only where the DNA matches it firmly. Only part of the rows carry a size: once, few, many, or a class if the clone is expanded.

CDR3 protein: CASSQPGTGDSPLHF; CDR3 DNA: TGTGCCAGCAGCCAACCCGGGACAGGGGATTCACCCCTCCACTTT; V gene: TRBV3-1/TRBV3-2; clone size: NA; J gene: TRBJ1-6; D gene: TRBD1
CDR3 protein: CASIPSGSADTQYF; CDR3 DNA: TGTGCCAGCATCCCTAGCGGGAGCGCAGATACGCAGTATTTT; V gene: TRBV27; clone size: NA; J gene: TRBJ2-3; D gene: TRBD2
CDR3 protein: CSAFGRALSYNEQFF; CDR3 DNA: TGCAGCGCCTTCGGGAGGGCCCTCTCCTACAATGAGCAGTTCTTC; V gene: TRBV29-1; clone size: NA; J gene: TRBJ2-1; D gene: TRBD2
CDR3 protein: CASSRTGQNTEAFF; CDR3 DNA: TGTGCCAGTAGTAGGACAGGGCAGAACACTGAAGCTTTCTTT; V gene: TRBV19; clone size: NA; J gene: TRBJ1-1; D gene: TRBD1
CDR3 protein: CASSFATGTGGHLVNQPQHF; CDR3 DNA: TGTGCCAGCAGTTTTGCCACCGGGACAGGGGGCCATCTAGTCAATCAGCCCCAGCATTTT; V gene: TRBV28; clone size: NA; J gene: TRBJ1-5; D gene: TRBD1
CDR3 protein: CASSVGGLDGYTF; CDR3 DNA: TGTGCCAGCAGCGTAGGGGGATTGGATGGCTACACCTTC; V gene: TRBV7-3; clone size: once; J gene: TRBJ1-2; D gene: NA
CDR3 protein: CASGRGQANTEAFF; CDR3 DNA: TGCGCCAGCGGCCGAGGACAGGCGAACACTGAAGCTTTCTTT; V gene: TRBV5-1; clone size: NA; J gene: TRBJ1-1; D gene: TRBD1
CDR3 protein: CASSPRGWGPLNYGYTF; CDR3 DNA: TGTGCCAGCAGCCCAAGGGGATGGGGTCCGCTAAACTATGGCTACACCTTC; V gene: TRBV11-2; clone size: NA; J gene: TRBJ1-2; D gene: NA
CDR3 protein: CASSRPGLSGTGELFF; CDR3 DNA: TGTGCCAGCAGCCGACCGGGACTTAGTGGCACCGGGGAGCTGTTTTTT; V gene: TRBV5-4; clone size: NA; J gene: TRBJ2-2; D gene: NA
CDR3 protein: CASSEALTEGNTEAFF; CDR3 DNA: TGTGCCAGCAGCGAAGCGTTGACGGAGGGGAACACTGAAGCTTTCTTT; V gene: TRBV5-6; clone size: NA; J gene: TRBJ1-1; D gene: NA
CDR3 protein: CASRAGGENQPQHF; CDR3 DNA: TGTGCCAGCAGAGCGGGGGGCGAAAATCAGCCCCAGCATTTT; V gene: TRBV28; clone size: NA; J gene: TRBJ1-5; D gene: NA
CDR3 protein: CASSPRRSGELFF; CDR3 DNA: TGTGCCAGCAGCCCACGGCGGTCCGGGGAGCTGTTTTTT; V gene: TRBV28; clone size: NA; J gene: TRBJ2-2; D gene: NA
CDR3 protein: CASSLGGLAGVGELFF; CDR3 DNA: TGTGCCAGCAGCTTGGGTGGACTAGCGGGAGTTGGGGAGCTGTTTTTT; V gene: TRBV5-4; clone size: NA; J gene: TRBJ2-2; D gene: TRBD2
CDR3 protein: CASSLSVGLYEQYF; CDR3 DNA: TGTGCCAGCAGTTTGTCTGTGGGGCTCTACGAGCAGTACTTC; V gene: TRBV27; clone size: NA; J gene: TRBJ2-7; D gene: NA
CDR3 protein: CASGLGGPREQYF; CDR3 DNA: TGTGCTAGTGGTTTGGGGGGGCCAAGGGAGCAGTACTTC; V gene: TRBV12-5; clone size: NA; J gene: TRBJ2-7; D gene: NA
CDR3 protein: CASNPGQIQPQHF; CDR3 DNA: TGTGCCAGTAACCCGGGACAGATTCAGCCCCAGCATTTT; V gene: TRBV19; clone size: NA; J gene: TRBJ1-5; D gene: TRBD1
CDR3 protein: CASKPAEDTGELFF; CDR3 DNA: TGTGCCAGTAAGCCTGCCGAGGACACCGGGGAGCTGTTTTTT; V gene: TRBV19; clone size: NA; J gene: TRBJ2-2; D gene: NA
CDR3 protein: CASSSQGDATNEKLFF; CDR3 DNA: TGTGCCAGCAGCTCACAGGGGGATGCAACTAATGAAAAACTGTTTTTT; V gene: TRBV13; clone size: NA; J gene: TRBJ1-4; D gene: TRBD1
CDR3 protein: CATSDMGQAYGYTF; CDR3 DNA: TGTGCCACCAGTGACATGGGACAGGCCTATGGCTACACCTTC; V gene: TRBV24-1; clone size: once; J gene: TRBJ1-2; D gene: TRBD1
CDR3 protein: CASSIDGLAGVDETQYF; CDR3 DNA: TGTGCCAGTAGTATAGACGGGCTAGCGGGAGTTGATGAGACCCAGTACTTC; V gene: TRBV19; clone size: few; J gene: TRBJ2-5; D gene: TRBD2
CDR3 protein: CASSELGQSNEKLFF; CDR3 DNA: TGTGCCAGCAGTGAACTAGGTCAGTCGAATGAAAAACTGTTTTTT; V gene: TRBV25-1; clone size: NA; J gene: TRBJ1-4; D gene: NA
CDR3 protein: CASSRAGGEQFF; CDR3 DNA: TGTGCCAGCAGCCGGGCGGGAGGTGAGCAGTTCTTC; V gene: TRBV11-3; clone size: NA; J gene: TRBJ2-1; D gene: TRBD2
CDR3 protein: CASSSQAGYEQYF; CDR3 DNA: TGTGCCAGTAGTAGCCAGGCGGGCTACGAGCAGTACTTC; V gene: TRBV19; clone size: few; J gene: TRBJ2-7; D gene: NA
CDR3 protein: CASSGRADPPLHF; CDR3 DNA: TGTGCCAGCAGCGGCAGGGCGGATCCACCCCTCCACTTT; V gene: TRBV9; clone size: NA; J gene: TRBJ1-6; D gene: NA
CDR3 protein: CASSLSLQGADTQYF; CDR3 DNA: TGTGCCAGCAGCTTAAGCCTCCAGGGGGCAGATACGCAGTATTTT; V gene: TRBV7-7; clone size: NA; J gene: TRBJ2-3; D gene: TRBD1
CDR3 protein: CASSTTGGTEAFF; CDR3 DNA: TGTGCCAGCAGCACAACAGGGGGCACTGAAGCTTTCTTT; V gene: TRBV7-3; clone size: NA; J gene: TRBJ1-1; D gene: TRBD1
CDR3 protein: CASSEGGYYEQYF; CDR3 DNA: TGTGCCAGCAGTGAGGGGGGGTACTACGAGCAGTACTTC; V gene: TRBV2; clone size: NA; J gene: TRBJ2-7; D gene: TRBD2
CDR3 protein: CASSWLAGGEQFF; CDR3 DNA: TGTGCCAGCTCGTGGCTAGCGGGAGGCGAGCAGTTCTTC; V gene: TRBV28; clone size: NA; J gene: TRBJ2-1; D gene: TRBD2
CDR3 protein: CASSLGRADGYTF; CDR3 DNA: TGTGCCAGCAGTTTAGGGCGGGCGGACGGCTACACCTTC; V gene: TRBV12-3/TRBV12-4; clone size: NA; J gene: TRBJ1-2; D gene: NA
CDR3 protein: CASSLNRLSTEAFF; CDR3 DNA: TGTGCCAGCAGCTTAAACAGGTTGAGCACTGAAGCTTTCTTT; V gene: TRBV11-2; clone size: NA; J gene: TRBJ1-1; D gene: NA
CDR3 protein: CATSRTGASETQYF; CDR3 DNA: TGTGCCACCTCAAGGACAGGGGCGTCGGAGACCCAGTACTTC; V gene: TRBV19; clone size: NA; J gene: TRBJ2-5; D gene: TRBD1
CDR3 protein: CASSNNRVGVAEAFF; CDR3 DNA: TGTGCCAGCAGTAACAACAGGGTTGGGGTCGCTGAAGCTTTCTTT; V gene: TRBV6-1; clone size: NA; J gene: TRBJ1-1; D gene: NA
CDR3 protein: CASSLAGGANYGYTF; CDR3 DNA: TGCGCCAGCAGCTTGGCCGGGGGGGCGAACTATGGCTACACCTTC; V gene: TRBV5-1; clone size: NA; J gene: TRBJ1-2; D gene: NA
CDR3 protein: CASSFSGGRAWEDTQYF; CDR3 DNA: TGTGCCAGCAGTTTCTCTGGCGGGAGGGCCTGGGAAGATACGCAGTATTTT; V gene: TRBV27; clone size: NA; J gene: TRBJ2-3; D gene: TRBD2
CDR3 protein: CASSDAYEQYF; CDR3 DNA: TGTGCCAGCAGTGATGCGTACGAGCAGTACTTC; V gene: TRBV2; clone size: few; J gene: TRBJ2-7; D gene: NA
CDR3 protein: CASSLPPGQGSSPLHF; CDR3 DNA: TGTGCCAGCAGCCTACCCCCGGGACAGGGGTCTTCACCCCTCCACTTT; V gene: TRBV3-1/TRBV3-2; clone size: NA; J gene: TRBJ1-6; D gene: TRBD1
CDR3 protein: CASSVEGQGAEEQYF; CDR3 DNA: TGTGCCAGCAGCGTAGAAGGACAGGGGGCGGAGGAGCAGTACTTC; V gene: TRBV9; clone size: NA; J gene: TRBJ2-7; D gene: TRBD1
CDR3 protein: CASSMGQSNEQFF; CDR3 DNA: TGCGCCAGCAGCATGGGACAAAGCAATGAGCAGTTCTTC; V gene: TRBV5-1; clone size: NA; J gene: TRBJ2-1; D gene: NA
CDR3 protein: CASSDIGQGGSEQYF; CDR3 DNA: TGTGCCAGCAGCGACATCGGACAGGGAGGTAGCGAGCAGTACTTC; V gene: TRBV11-2; clone size: NA; J gene: TRBJ2-7; D gene: TRBD1
CDR3 protein: CASSDSGGTTDTQYF; CDR3 DNA: TGTGCCAGCAGTGACAGCGGGGGCACCACAGATACGCAGTATTTT; V gene: TRBV2; clone size: NA; J gene: TRBJ2-3; D gene: TRBD2
CDR3 protein: CASSLVRRDYGYTF; CDR3 DNA: TGTGCCAGCAGCCTAGTTAGGAGGGACTATGGCTACACCTTC; V gene: TRBV5-5; clone size: NA; J gene: TRBJ1-2; D gene: NA
CDR3 protein: CASSRTRDRGYTDTQYF; CDR3 DNA: TGTGCCAGCAGTCGCACTCGGGACAGGGGGTATACAGATACGCAGTATTTT; V gene: TRBV28; clone size: NA; J gene: TRBJ2-3; D gene: TRBD1
CDR3 protein: CASSPGDKSETQYF; CDR3 DNA: TGTGCCAGCAGCCCCGGGGATAAATCGGAGACCCAGTACTTC; V gene: TRBV7-2; clone size: NA; J gene: TRBJ2-5; D gene: NA
CDR3 protein: CASGLARDRAGYTGELFF; CDR3 DNA: TGTGCTAGTGGTTTGGCCAGAGACAGGGCTGGATACACCGGGGAGCTGTTTTTT; V gene: TRBV12-5; clone size: NA; J gene: TRBJ2-2; D gene: TRBD1
CDR3 protein: CARDSPRLADYTGELFF; CDR3 DNA: TGTGCTAGAGACTCGCCCAGACTAGCGGACTACACCGGGGAGCTGTTTTTT; V gene: TRBV12-5; clone size: NA; J gene: TRBJ2-2; D gene: TRBD2
CDR3 protein: CASSQRAQANNSPLHF; CDR3 DNA: TGTGCCAGCAGCCAGAGGGCTCAAGCTAATAATTCACCCCTCCACTTT; V gene: TRBV7-2; clone size: NA; J gene: TRBJ1-6; D gene: NA
CDR3 protein: CASSFSTAVETQYF; CDR3 DNA: TGTGCCAGCAGCTTCAGTACGGCGGTGGAGACCCAGTACTTC; V gene: TRBV5-4; clone size: NA; J gene: TRBJ2-5; D gene: NA
CDR3 protein: CASSLVHMRMNTEAFF; CDR3 DNA: TGTGCCAGCAGCCTGGTTCATATGAGGATGAACACTGAAGCTTTCTTT; V gene: TRBV5-6; clone size: few; J gene: TRBJ1-1; D gene: NA
CDR3 protein: CASNLKSEDRVYEQYF; CDR3 DNA: TGTGCCAGCAACCTAAAGTCGGAGGACAGGGTCTACGAGCAGTACTTC; V gene: TRBV28; clone size: NA; J gene: TRBJ2-7; D gene: TRBD1
CDR3 protein: CASSFRGLKNTEAFF; CDR3 DNA: TGTGCCAGTAGTTTCAGGGGGCTAAAAAACACTGAAGCTTTCTTT; V gene: TRBV19; clone size: NA; J gene: TRBJ1-1; D gene: TRBD1